This T cell receptor beta chain stems from a study of control samples from healthy donors and cancer patients. Trimming cost V 4 bases and J 10 bases; bases outside gene matches: 4. CDR1 is MNHNY and CDR2 is SVGAGI in the germline V gene (reference sequence). CDR3 length: 13 amino acids. The assay was immunoSEQ multiplex PCR, and TCRdb's table has in-frame clones only and misses some. The sample lists under 200,000 clones; 90% to 95% were seen once. This clonotype was sampled from a woman aged 25 to 39 in good health. This rearrangement joins TRBV6-6 to TRBJ1-6, with 7 bases matching TRBD1. The source material was blood. The DNA for the CDR3 is TGTGCCAGCAGTTCCCCAGGGGGGTCACCCCTCCACTTT. Protein sequence: CASSSPGGSPLHF.